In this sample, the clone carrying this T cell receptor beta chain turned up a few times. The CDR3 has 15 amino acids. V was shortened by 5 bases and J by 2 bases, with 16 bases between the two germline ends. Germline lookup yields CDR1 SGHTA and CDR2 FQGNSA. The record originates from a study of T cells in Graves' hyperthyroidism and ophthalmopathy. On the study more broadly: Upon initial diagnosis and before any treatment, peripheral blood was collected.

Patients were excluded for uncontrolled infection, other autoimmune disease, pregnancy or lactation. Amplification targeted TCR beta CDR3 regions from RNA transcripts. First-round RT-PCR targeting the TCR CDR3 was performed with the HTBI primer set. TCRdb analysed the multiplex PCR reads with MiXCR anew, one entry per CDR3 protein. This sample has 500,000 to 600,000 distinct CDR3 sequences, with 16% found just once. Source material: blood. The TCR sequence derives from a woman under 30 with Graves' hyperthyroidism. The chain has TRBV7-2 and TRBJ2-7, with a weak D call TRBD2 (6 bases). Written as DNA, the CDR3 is TGTGCCAGCAGCCCGGGCGGGACCAGAGCCTACGAGCAGTACTTC. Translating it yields CASSPGGTRAYEQYF.